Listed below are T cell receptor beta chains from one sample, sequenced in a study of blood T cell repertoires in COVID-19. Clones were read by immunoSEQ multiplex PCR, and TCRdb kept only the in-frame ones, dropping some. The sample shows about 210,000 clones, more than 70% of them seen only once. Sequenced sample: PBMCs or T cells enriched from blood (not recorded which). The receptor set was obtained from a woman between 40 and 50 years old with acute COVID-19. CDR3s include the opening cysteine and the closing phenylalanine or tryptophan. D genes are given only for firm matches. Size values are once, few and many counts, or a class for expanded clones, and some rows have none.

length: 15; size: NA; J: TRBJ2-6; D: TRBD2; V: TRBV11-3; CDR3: CASNSGSSGANVLTF; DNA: TGTGCCAGCAACAGCGGGAGCTCTGGGGCCAACGTCCTGACTTTC
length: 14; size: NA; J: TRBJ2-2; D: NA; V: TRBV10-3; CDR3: CAISESNSVGELFF; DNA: TGTGCCATCAGTGAGTCTAACAGTGTCGGGGAGCTGTTTTTT
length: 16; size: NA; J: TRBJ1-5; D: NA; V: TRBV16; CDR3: CASSQGRPQGNQPQHF; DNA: TGTGCCAGCAGCCAGGGCAGGCCGCAGGGCAATCAGCCCCAGCATTTT
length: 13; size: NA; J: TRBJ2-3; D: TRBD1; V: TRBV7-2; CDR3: CAGRQGATDTQYF; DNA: TGTGCCGGACGACAGGGGGCCACAGATACGCAGTATTTT
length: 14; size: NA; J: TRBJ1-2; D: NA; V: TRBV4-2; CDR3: CASSQGQPVYGYTF; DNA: TGTGCCAGCAGCCAAGGACAGCCTGTCTATGGCTACACCTTC
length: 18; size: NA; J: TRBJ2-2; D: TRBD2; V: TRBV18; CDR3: CASSPSVLSGRNTGELFF; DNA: TGTGCCAGCTCACCATCGGTCCTTAGCGGGAGAAACACCGGGGAGCTGTTTTTT
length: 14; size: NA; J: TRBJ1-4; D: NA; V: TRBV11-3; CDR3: CASNKGEGEEKLFF; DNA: TGTGCCAGCAACAAGGGCGAGGGTGAGGAAAAACTGTTTTTT
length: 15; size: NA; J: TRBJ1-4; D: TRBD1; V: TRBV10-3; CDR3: CAISNTGVSNEKLFF; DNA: TGTGCCATCAGTAATACAGGGGTTTCTAATGAAAAACTGTTTTTT
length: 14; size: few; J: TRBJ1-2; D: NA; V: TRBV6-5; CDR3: CASSYRGTTYGYTF; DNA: TGTGCCAGCAGTTACCGGGGGACGACTTATGGCTACACCTTC
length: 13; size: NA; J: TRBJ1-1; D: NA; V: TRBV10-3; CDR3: CAISRQANTEAFF; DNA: TGTGCCATCAGCAGACAGGCGAACACTGAAGCTTTCTTT
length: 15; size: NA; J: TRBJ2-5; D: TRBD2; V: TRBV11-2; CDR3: CASSLAGGAIETQYF; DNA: TGTGCCAGCAGCTTAGCCGGGGGGGCTATAGAGACCCAGTACTTC
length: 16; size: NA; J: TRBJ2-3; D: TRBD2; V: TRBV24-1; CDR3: CATSDLSGSSTDTQYF; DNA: TGTGCCACCAGTGACCTCAGCGGGAGTAGCACAGATACGCAGTATTTT
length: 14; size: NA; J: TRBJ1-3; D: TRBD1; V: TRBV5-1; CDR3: CASSPQGNGNTIYF; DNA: TGCGCCAGCAGCCCACAGGGGAATGGAAACACCATATATTTT